This TCR beta chain was found in a study of T cells in Graves' hyperthyroidism and ophthalmopathy. Broader study findings: Ophthalmopathy and stable hyperthyroidism were told apart by a 13 V-J model. Ophthalmopathy was predicted by the model a median of around 5.9 months ahead of onset.

TCR beta CDR3 sequences were amplified from RNA transcripts. HTBI primers drove first-round RT-PCR of the TCR CDR3. TCRdb passed the multiplex PCR reads through MiXCR, listing each CDR3 protein once. The repertoire has hundreds of thousands of distinct CDR3 sequences, 16% of them found once; the top ten carry 25% to 30%. The CDR3 contains 14 residues. Germline V CDR1 and CDR2: MNHEY, SMNVEV (reference sequence). Losses at the gene ends were 3 bases for V and 5 bases for J; bases not matched to a gene: 6. This clonotype has at least ten counts. What it recognizes is unknown. Together with thyroid ultrasound, orbital computed tomography, serum thyroxine and TRAb, clinical symptoms were used for diagnoses.

This clonotype was sampled from a woman between 18 and 30 years old with Graves' ophthalmopathy. Material for sequencing was blood. The chain employs TRBV27 and TRBJ1-2, with 7 bases matching TRBD1. The CDR3 sequence is CASSLAGTAYGYTF. In nucleotides, the CDR3 is TGTGCCAGCAGTTTGGCCGGGACAGCGTATGGCTACACCTTC.